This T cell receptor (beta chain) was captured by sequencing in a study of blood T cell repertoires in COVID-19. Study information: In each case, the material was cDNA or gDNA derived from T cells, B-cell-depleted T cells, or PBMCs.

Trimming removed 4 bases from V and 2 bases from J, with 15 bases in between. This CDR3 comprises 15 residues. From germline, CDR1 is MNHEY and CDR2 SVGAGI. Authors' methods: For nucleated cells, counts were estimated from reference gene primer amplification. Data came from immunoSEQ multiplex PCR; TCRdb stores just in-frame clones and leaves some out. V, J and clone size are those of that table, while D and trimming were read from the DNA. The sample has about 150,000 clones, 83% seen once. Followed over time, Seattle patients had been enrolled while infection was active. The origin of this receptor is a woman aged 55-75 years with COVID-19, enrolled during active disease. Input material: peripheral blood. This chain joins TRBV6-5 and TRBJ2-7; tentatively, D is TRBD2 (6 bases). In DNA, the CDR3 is TGTGCCAGCAGTTTTCCCGGGACTTCTACCTACGAGCAGTACTTC. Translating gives CASSFPGTSTYEQYF.